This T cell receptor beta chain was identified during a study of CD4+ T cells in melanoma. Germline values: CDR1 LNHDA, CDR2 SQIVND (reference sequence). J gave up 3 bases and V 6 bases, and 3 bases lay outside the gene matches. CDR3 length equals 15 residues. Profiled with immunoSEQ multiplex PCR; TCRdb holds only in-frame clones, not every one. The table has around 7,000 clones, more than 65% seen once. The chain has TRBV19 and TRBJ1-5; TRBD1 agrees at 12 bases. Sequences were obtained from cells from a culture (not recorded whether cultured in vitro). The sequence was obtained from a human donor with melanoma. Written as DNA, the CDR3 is TGTGCCAGTAGCGGGACAGGGGGCACCAATCAGCCCCAGCATTTT. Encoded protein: CASSGTGGTNQPQHF. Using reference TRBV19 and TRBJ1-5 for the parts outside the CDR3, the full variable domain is DGGITQSPKYLFRKEGQNVTLSCEQNLNHDAMYWYRQDPGQGLRLIYYSQIVNDFQKGDIAEGYSVSREKKESFPLTVTSAQKNPTAFYLCASSGTGGTNQPQHFGDGTRLSIL.